These 17 T cell receptor beta chains share one sample of origin, sequenced in a study of tumor-infiltrating lymphocytes in primary liver carcinoma. From approximately 530 ng of total RNA, TCR beta-specific cDNA was reverse-transcribed using a constant-region primer. The TCR beta library was amplified through three nested multiplex PCR rounds in a modified ARM-PCR procedure. The first two PCR rounds used TRBV1-TRBV30 primers with a Cbeta primer, 10 cycles each. A single record per CDR3 protein comes from TCRdb applying MiXCR to the multiplex PCR reads. The sample yields some 100,000 distinct CDR3 sequences, approximately 70% seen once. Starting material for RNA and DNA co-extraction consisted of about 17-30 mg of unsorted bulk tissue. Material: liver tumor tissue from sampling region 2. As for subset: tumor region T2, inferior pole. The source of these receptors is a woman aged 55-69 years with primary liver carcinoma and hepatitis B virus infection.

Turning to this clonotype: Its ends do not fully match the called genes, so a read error is possible. CDR3 loop: CASSAVTGLGVYGHSF. CDR3 nucleotides: TGTGCCAGCAGTGCAGTCACAGGGTTAGGAGTGTATGGCCACTCCTTC. This chain links TRBV6-1 with TRBJ1-2; possibly TRBD1 for D (6 bases). The CDR3 has 16 residues. CDR1 MNHNS and CDR2 SASEGT come from the germline V gene.

Worth noting for this clonotype: One base away lies a much larger clone, so this may be a sequencing read error. This rearrangement joins TRBV6-1 to TRBJ1-5; TRBD1 agrees at 7 bases. The germline V gene has CDR1 MNHNS and CDR2 SASEGT. The junction had 4 bases not matched to a gene; V was cut back by 4 bases and J by 1 base. This CDR3 has 15 amino acids. The CDR3 region has the DNA TGTGCCAGCAGTGGGACAGGCCTAAGCAATCAGCCCCAGCATTTT. It specifies CASSGTGLSNQPQHF.

There are a few counts of this clonotype. The J gene is TRBJ1-2, the V gene TRBV21-1. TRBV21-1 is described as a pseudogene. The CDR3 is made up of 15 amino acids. The CDR3 nucleotides read TGTGCCAGCAGCAACTCCTTCCGAGACTGGTATGGCTACACCTTC. It yields the protein CASSNSFRDWYGYTF.

Note on this clonotype: This CDR3 is missing its conserved last phenylalanine or tryptophan, likely due to a read error. The chain recombines TRBV10-2 with TRBJ1-6, with D possibly being TRBD1 (6 bases). Looked up from germline, CDR1 is WSHSY and CDR2 is SAAADI. The V end lost 9 bases, the J end lost 10 bases, and 16 bases lay between the germline ends. The CDR3 sequence is 13 residues long. CDR3 nucleotides: TGCGCCAGGAGCGGACAGTCCGGATCACCCCTCCACTTG. It is translated as CARSGQSGSPLHL.

DNA for the CDR3: TGTGCCAGCAGTGAAGCCACAACCAATTTCGACAGGCACAATCAGCCCCAGTATTTT. Its translation: CASSEATTNFDRHNQPQYF. The chain is built from TRBV6-1 and TRBJ1-5; possibly TRBD1 for D (6 bases). Near its end, the DNA agrees better with TRBJ2-3, so the J call may be wrong. The CDR3 sequence is 19 residues long. Germline CDR1 is MNHNS and CDR2 is SASEGT.

Note on this clonotype: A read error may account for a junction end that differs from germline. The chain couples TRBV11-2 to TRBJ2-2; weak D call: TRBD2 (6 bases). CDR1 and CDR2 from the germline V gene are SGHAT and FQNNGV. This CDR3 comprises 13 residues. The CDR3 DNA sequence: TGTACCAGCAGCGGGTCGGAACTAGCGGAGCTGTTTTTT. This codes for CTSSGSELAELFF.

In regard to this clonotype: One end of the junction fails to match germline, which may point to a read error. The CDR3 spells CASSPERGGYSGRTDTQCF. The CDR3 nucleotides are TGTGCCAGCAGCCCCGAGAGGGGGGGATACAGCGGCCGCACAGATACGCAGTGTTTT. The rearrangement uses TRBV11-2 and TRBJ2-3; D possibly corresponds to TRBD2 (7 bases). The CDR3 runs 19 residues. Germline loops: CDR1 SGHAT, CDR2 FQNNGV.

For this clonotype: This clone may be a read error of a much larger clone one base away. V is TRBV2 and J is TRBJ2-5; D is undetermined. CDR1 is SNHLY and CDR2 is FYNNEI in the germline V gene. CDR3 size: 8 residues. CDR3 in amino acids: CASSLVEF. CDR3 in DNA: TGTGCCAGCAGCTTAGTGGAGTTC.

Comments on this clonotype: Since a much larger clone is just one base distant, this may be a read error. This sequence joins TRBV28 and TRBJ1-1; TRBD1 matches at 8 bases. CDR1 and CDR2 from the germline V gene are MDHEN and SYDVKM. This CDR3 is 14 amino acids long. This CDR3 is CASSLTGGNTEALF. DNA for the CDR3: TGTGCCAGCAGTCTCACAGGGGGGAACACTGAAGCTCTCTTT.

Of note for this clonotype: A much bigger clone sits one base away, suggesting this may be a read error. The CDR3 region is CANSFLYNEQFF. The CDR3 DNA follows: TGTGCCAACAGCTTTCTTTACAATGAGCAGTTCTTC. V and J are TRBV7-9 and TRBJ2-1; no clear D. The length of the CDR3 is 12 residues. Germline-derived CDR1 and CDR2 are SEHNR and FQNEAQ (reference sequence).

This clonotype appeared a few times. The rearrangement uses TRBV24-1 and TRBJ2-2; the D is unclear. V lost 5 bases and J lost 0, with 6 bases in between. CDR3 length: 14 residues. Germline CDR1 is KGHDR and CDR2 is SFDVKD. The CDR3 protein is CATSGYPNTGELFF. CDR3 sequence (DNA): TGTGCCACCAGTGGGTACCCGAACACCGGGGAGCTGTTTTTT.

Comment on this clonotype: At one end the junction does not follow the germline gene, possibly because of a read error. The chain combines TRBV6-2 or TRBV6-3 with TRBJ2-5; tentative D call: TRBD2 (6 bases). The CDR3 sequence is 14 residues long. Per germline, CDR1 MNHEY and CDR2 SVGEGT. The CDR3 nucleotides are TGTGCGAGCATCTATAGCGGCGCACAAGAGACCCAGTACTTC. Amino acids: CASIYSGAQETQYF.

On this clonotype itself: The CDR3 ends on some other residue instead of the conserved phenylalanine or tryptophan, so this is likely a read error. The chain is built from TRBV29-1 and TRBJ2-5; D perhaps matches TRBD2 (5 bases). V shed 6 bases and J shed 5 bases, with 16 bases lying between them. Germline V lookup: CDR1 SQVTM, CDR2 ANQGSEA. CDR3 length equals 13 residues. The CDR3 is CSVRSGSLETQYL. DNA of the CDR3: TGCAGCGTCCGTAGTGGGAGTTTGGAGACCCAGTACTTA.

This clonotype was observed many times. The DNA of the CDR3 is TGTGCCAGCAGCTTGGACAGCGGGACGGCCACAGATACGCAGTATTTT. This codes for CASSLDSGTATDTQYF. The chain links TRBV5-6 to TRBJ2-3, with TRBD2 matching 7 bases. V lost 0 bases to trimming and J lost 2 bases; unmatched junction nucleotides: 6. Germline V gene lookup returns CDR1 SGHDT and CDR2 YYEEEE. This CDR3 has 16 amino acids.

Concerning this clonotype itself: This clone may be a read error of a much larger clone one base away. The chain recombines TRBV14 with TRBJ2-2, with D perhaps TRBD2 (7 bases). CDR1 and CDR2 from the germline V gene are SGHDN and FVKESK. The length of the CDR3 is 20 residues. CDR3 sequence (DNA): TGTGCCAGCGGCCAAGTAGGGGGACGGCTTGGACTAGCGAACACCGGGGAGCTGTTTTTT. This encodes CASGQVGGRLGLANTGELFF.

By sample fraction, this clonotype is large (0.1 to 1%). The CDR3 spells CASSLDPGANSPLHF. The CDR3 DNA reads as TGTGCCAGCAGCTTAGACCCGGGGGCCAATTCACCCCTCCACTTT. This chain joins TRBV11-2 and TRBJ1-6, with D tentatively TRBD1 (6 bases). V lost 0 bases and J 7 bases, leaving 10 bases between the germline ends. Germline CDR1 is SGHAT and CDR2 is FQNNGV. The CDR3 spans 15 residues.

About this clonotype itself: Because it lacks the conserved phenylalanine or tryptophan at the end, this CDR3 is likely a read error. The DNA is omitted, as the CDR3 cannot be located on it reliably, and the CDR3 follows TCRdb's listing. The chain recombines TRBV12-3 or TRBV12-4 with TRBJ2-1; the table's D call, TRBD1, was not checked against the DNA. 17 amino acids form the CDR3, both terminal residues included. The CDR3 sequence is CASSPRPRSMAYNEQLY.